The TCR beta chain under discussion was sequenced for a study of read filtering for tumor transcriptome and immune sequencing. Study-wide results and limits: This fraction held mixed bone marrow immune cells after CD138-negative sorting.

The V gene's germline CDR1 is SEHNR and CDR2 FQNEAQ (reference sequence). V lost 7 bases, J lost 1 base, and 9 bases stayed unmatched. The CDR3 runs to 15 residues. At least ten counts were recorded for this clonotype. Its matching antigen is unknown. At the time of active disease, bone marrow was collected from every patient. The library was built from approximately 400 ng RNA with molecular barcoded adaptors for alpha/delta and beta/gamma chains. TCRdb reprocessed the reads with MiXCR, giving one entry per CDR3 protein. The data show tens of thousands of distinct CDR3 sequences, 20% to 25% seen once.

This clonotype originated in a donor aged 40 or over with multiple myeloma. The chain combines TRBV7-9 with TRBJ2-5; 7 positions agree with TRBD1. What was sequenced was a population of CD138-negative cells sorted from bone marrow. The chain's CDR3 is CASILRGQSQETQYF. CDR3 coding DNA: TGTGCCAGCATCCTCCGGGGACAGTCCCAAGAGACCCAGTACTTC. Using reference TRBV7-9 and TRBJ2-5 for the parts outside the CDR3, the full variable domain is DTGVSQNPRHKITKRGQNVTFRCDPISEHNRLYWYRQTLGQGPEFLTYFQNEAQLEKSRLLSDRFSAERPKGSFSTLEIQRTEQGDSAMYLCASILRGQSQETQYFGPGTRLLVL.